One and the same sample provided the 12 T cell receptor beta chains below, sequenced in a study of OX40 agonist ivuxolimab in advanced cancers. Preparation of the library involved the immunoSEQ multiplex PCR assay. TCRdb mirrors the immuneACCESS table, restricted to in-frame sequences. Some clones are absent from its copies; in checked studies, under half trace to an unresolved V gene, and the reason for the others is unknown. The sample data list 30,000 to 45,000 clones, and 82% of these were observed just once. 21% of the sample is taken by the ten largest. The source was CD4+ or CD8+ T cells sorted from blood, collected in a trial of the OX40 agonist ivuxolimab. The receptors come from an adult with an advanced solid tumor such as melanoma, head and neck, liver or kidney cancer.

This clone was seen a single time. This sequence joins TRBV15 and TRBJ2-2, with D perhaps TRBD2 (6 bases). This CDR3 contains 19 residues. V was pared by 0 bases and J by 3 bases, with 20 bases between. Germline V gene lookup returns CDR1 LNHNV and CDR2 YYDKDF (reference sequence). The CDR3 region has the DNA TGTGCCACCAGCAGAGATCTAGTAGGAGGGAGTAGGTACACCGGGGAGCTGTTTTTT. Protein: CATSRDLVGGSRYTGELFF. The entire variable domain, with the rest obtained from reference TRBV15 and TRBJ2-2, is as follows: DAMVIQNPRYQVTQFGKPVTLSCSQTLNHNVMYWYQQKSSQAPKLLFHYYDKDFNNEADTPDNFQSRRPNTSFCFLDIRSPGLGDTAMYLCATSRDLVGGSRYTGELFFGEGSRLTVL.

The rearrangement uses TRBV19 and TRBJ2-5; D remains unclear. The J call may not be correct, given that the DNA end is closer to TRBJ2-7. The CDR3 length is 13 residues. CDR1 and CDR2 from the germline V gene are LNHDA and SQIVND (reference sequence). CDR3 loop: CASSLTGSYEQYF. Written as DNA, the CDR3 is TGTGCCAGTAGTCTCACTGGTTCCTACGAGCAGTACTTC.

This clone was seen a single time. The V gene is TRBV6-1, the J gene TRBJ2-3; a weak D match, TRBD1 (6 bases). The V and J ends lost 4 bases and 4 bases respectively, with 9 bases between them. Germline values: CDR1 MNHNS, CDR2 SASEGT. The CDR3 is made up of 13 amino acids. CDR3 in amino acids: CASSVWGPDTQYF. The CDR3 region has the DNA TGTGCCAGCAGTGTTTGGGGGCCAGATACGCAGTATTTT.

The chain employs TRBV2 and TRBJ1-1; unclear D gene. The CDR3 is made up of 13 amino acids. Germline V gene data show CDR1 as SNHLY and CDR2 as FYNNEI. V lost 6 bases and J lost 5, with 13 bases in between. The CDR3 spells CASRSNRETEAFF. The CDR3 DNA follows: TGTGCCAGCAGGTCGAACCGGGAGACTGAAGCTTTCTTT.

The chain uses TRBV5-4 and TRBJ1-4; the match to TRBD1 covers 8 bases. From germline, CDR1 is SGHNT and CDR2 YYREEE (reference sequence). The ends lost 4 bases at V and 7 bases at J; junction bases unmatched: 12. The CDR3 length is 16 residues. The CDR3, as DNA: TGTGCCAGCAGCCCGGGACAGGAACGCATTCGTGAAAAACTGTTTTTT. This gives the protein CASSPGQERIREKLFF.

A few counts support this clone. The rearrangement uses TRBV5-1 and TRBJ1-2; perhaps TRBD1 as D (5 bases). Trimming cost V 3 bases and J 0 bases, with 21 bases left between them. Germline V gene sequence: CDR1 SGHRS, CDR2 YFSETQ. The CDR3 is 18 residues long. The CDR3 reads CASSSGPLKALANYGYTF. In nucleotides, the CDR3 is TGCGCCAGCAGCTCGGGACCCCTAAAGGCCCTCGCTAACTATGGCTACACCTTC.

V is TRBV6-1 and J is TRBJ2-1; no clear D. CDR1 and CDR2 from the germline V gene are MNHNS and SASEGT. This CDR3 comprises 13 residues. The V end lost 5 bases, the J end lost 8 bases, and 13 bases lay between the germline ends. DNA for the CDR3: TGTGCCAGCAGTCGGGCCCTGGACGATGAGCAGTTCTTC. It codes for CASSRALDDEQFF.

There are a few counts of this clone. The CDR3 spells CASSQVVNGELFF. In DNA form, the CDR3 reads TGTGCCAGCAGCCAGGTCGTAAACGGGGAGCTGTTTTTT. The chain has TRBV5-4 and TRBJ2-2; D is unresolved. Germline CDR1 and CDR2: SGHNT and YYREEE (reference sequence). The CDR3 length is 13 residues. The V and J ends lost 4 bases and 7 bases respectively, with 11 bases between them.

This chain uses TRBV2 with TRBJ1-5; D not resolved. The CDR3 spans 15 residues. With 3 bases removed from V and 2 bases from J, the gap between germline ends came to 11 bases. Germline values: CDR1 SNHLY, CDR2 FYNNEI. The CDR3 protein is CASSESRAGNQPQHF. CDR3 DNA sequence: TGTGCCAGCAGTGAGTCCCGGGCCGGCAATCAGCCCCAGCATTTT.

V and J are TRBV7-2 and TRBJ2-1; perhaps D is TRBD1 or TRBD2 (5 bases each). CDR1 and CDR2 from the germline V gene are SGHTA and FQGNSA. The CDR3 contains 15 residues. V lost 5 bases to trimming and J lost 9 bases, with 20 bases between them. The DNA of the CDR3 is TGTGCCAGCAGCCCGCCCGGGACCGGTTGGATTGAGCAGTTCTTC. This codes for CASSPPGTGWIEQFF.

The V and J genes are TRBV7-9 and TRBJ1-6; 11 positions match TRBD1. CDR1 SEHNR and CDR2 FQNEAQ come from the germline V gene (reference sequence). The junction had 6 bases not matched to a gene; V was cut back by 5 bases and J by 9 bases. This CDR3 is 15 amino acids long. The CDR3 is CASSERTGGSSPLHF. CDR3 nucleotides: TGTGCCAGCAGCGAGAGGACAGGGGGCAGTTCACCCCTCCACTTT.

The chain is built from TRBV19 and TRBJ1-6; 9 bases are a match to TRBD1. J gave up 10 bases and V 9 bases, and 13 bases lay outside the gene matches. The germline V gene encodes CDR1 LNHDA and CDR2 SQIVND (reference sequence). This CDR3 comprises 15 residues. In DNA form, the CDR3 reads TGTGCCAGCCGGGAGCCCGGGACAGGGTCCTCACCCCTCCACTTT. Translating gives CASREPGTGSSPLHF. Filled out from reference TRBV19 and TRBJ1-6, the complete variable domain reads DGGITQSPKYLFRKEGQNVTLSCEQNLNHDAMYWYRQDPGQGLRLIYYSQIVNDFQKGDIAEGYSVSREKKESFPLTVTSAQKNPTAFYLCASREPGTGSSPLHFGNGTRLTVT.